Below are 18 T cell receptor beta chains sequenced from a single sample in a study of blood T cell repertoires in COVID-19. Using immunoSEQ multiplex PCR, the repertoire was profiled, and TCRdb retains in-frame clones only, with some absent. The sample contains tens of thousands of clones, 60% to 85% of which appear only once. Specimen: peripheral blood. The receptor set was obtained from a man aged 50 to 59 with active or convalescent COVID-19.

The chain links TRBV7-9 to TRBJ1-2; maybe TRBD1 (5 bases). The ends were cut back, 0 bases at V and 2 bases at J, with 10 bases in the middle. Germline CDR1 SEHNR, CDR2 FQNEAQ (reference sequence). CDR3 length equals 15 residues. The CDR3 loop reads CASSLAGTGNYGYTF. In DNA form, the CDR3 reads TGTGCCAGCAGCTTAGCGGGAACAGGAAACTATGGCTACACCTTC.

The chain is built from TRBV2 and TRBJ1-5, with D unclear. Germline loops: CDR1 SNHLY, CDR2 FYNNEI. Trimming pared 8 bases from V and 1 base from J, leaving 6 bases between. CDR3 length equals 12 residues. The CDR3 protein is CASGLSNQPQHF. The CDR3 region has the DNA TGTGCCAGCGGACTGAGCAATCAGCCCCAGCATTTT.

This chain links TRBV3-1 (or the pseudogene TRBV3-2) with TRBJ1-1; 7 bases are shared with TRBD1. The CDR3 length is 14 residues. Trimming at V came to 0 bases and at J to 10 bases, leaving 8 bases not matched to a gene. Germline CDR1 is LGHDT and CDR2 is YNNKEL (reference sequence). CDR3 region: CASSQDEGARGAFF. Written as DNA, the CDR3 is TGTGCCAGCAGCCAAGATGAGGGGGCGCGTGGAGCTTTCTTT.

The CDR3 region is CASSSRDRGYGYTF. DNA for the CDR3: TGTGCCAGCAGCTCCCGGGACAGGGGTTATGGCTACACCTTC. V and J are TRBV5-4 and TRBJ1-2; 10 nucleotides agree with TRBD1. The germline V gene encodes CDR1 SGHNT and CDR2 YYREEE (reference sequence). The CDR3 is 14 residues long. Trimming took 3 bases from V and 5 from J; bases not matched to a gene: 4. Together with reference TRBV5-4 and TRBJ1-2, the CDR3 gives the full variable domain: ETGVTQSPTHLIKTRGQQVTLRCSSQSGHNTVSWYQQALGQGPQFIFQYYREEENGRGNFPPRFSGLQFPNYSSELNVNALELDDSALYLCASSSRDRGYGYTFGSGTRLTVV.

This rearrangement joins TRBV30 to TRBJ1-5; D is uncertain. V was trimmed by 5 bases and J by 2 bases, leaving 10 bases between them. Germline lookup yields CDR1 GTSNPN and CDR2 SVGIG (reference sequence). The CDR3 is made up of 13 amino acids. The CDR3 DNA reads as TGTGCCTGGGAGGACGGGGGCAATCAGCCCCAGCATTTT. Protein product: CAWEDGGNQPQHF.

This chain uses TRBV10-3 with TRBJ2-3; possible D gene TRBD2, 6 bases. The germline gives CDR1 ENHRY, CDR2 SYGVKD. The V end lost 6 bases, the J end lost 2 bases, and 18 bases lay between the germline ends. This CDR3 is 16 amino acids long. Written as DNA, the CDR3 is TGTGCCATCAGGAAAAGTAGGGGAGGACACACAGATACGCAGTATTTT. Amino acid sequence: CAIRKSRGGHTDTQYF.

This chain joins TRBV5-1 and TRBJ2-2; 7 bases are a match to TRBD1. The germline V gene encodes CDR1 SGHRS and CDR2 YFSETQ. J lost 5 bases, V lost 3 bases, and 10 bases had no gene match. This CDR3 has 16 residues. The CDR3 DNA reads as TGCGCCAGCAGCTGGCGACAGGGTGGAGTAACCGGGGAGCTGTTTTTT. This gives the protein CASSWRQGGVTGELFF.

The genes are TRBV5-1 and TRBJ2-7; D gene uncertain. The CDR3 length is 14 residues. The germline CDR1 and CDR2 sequences are SGHRS and YFSETQ. The V and J ends lost 3 bases and 0 bases respectively, with 10 bases between them. In nucleotides, the CDR3 is TGCGCCAGCAGCTCTGCACTGCTCTCCTACGAGCAGTACTTC. Translated: CASSSALLSYEQYF.

V is TRBV6-5 and J is TRBJ2-5; a weak D match, TRBD1 (5 bases). V was shortened by 6 bases and J by 5 bases, with 10 bases between the two germline ends. Per the germline V gene, CDR1 is MNHEY and CDR2 is SVGAGI. The CDR3 runs 12 residues. CDR3 sequence: CASRAGPETQYF. CDR3 coding DNA: TGTGCCAGCAGGGCAGGGCCGGAGACCCAGTACTTC.

This clone was seen a handful of times. The chain has TRBV9 and TRBJ2-1, with TRBD2 identical over 7 bases. CDR1 and CDR2 (germline): SGDLS, YYNGEE. The CDR3 spans 15 residues. The ends lost 4 bases at V and 6 bases at J; junction bases unmatched: 10. The CDR3 DNA follows: TGTGCCAGCAGCCCAGGGACTACGCGGGGCAATGAGCAGTTCTTC. It encodes CASSPGTTRGNEQFF.

V usage is TRBV19 and J usage is TRBJ1-4; 9 bases are shared with TRBD1. The CDR3 sequence is 16 residues long. The V gene end was trimmed by 0 bases and the J gene end by 8 bases; junction bases not matched to a gene: 7. CDR1 is LNHDA and CDR2 is SQIVND in the germline V gene (reference sequence). The CDR3 DNA sequence: TGTGCCAGTAGTATAGACTACGGGACAGGGAAGGAAAAACTGTTTTTT. This codes for CASSIDYGTGKEKLFF. The full variable domain, rest sourced from reference TRBV19 and TRBJ1-4, is DGGITQSPKYLFRKEGQNVTLSCEQNLNHDAMYWYRQDPGQGLRLIYYSQIVNDFQKGDIAEGYSVSREKKESFPLTVTSAQKNPTAFYLCASSIDYGTGKEKLFFGSGTQLSVL.

The gene calls are TRBV7-8 and TRBJ2-3; D possibly corresponds to TRBD1 (6 bases). Trimming removed 8 bases from V and 2 bases from J, with 14 bases in between. The CDR3 has 14 residues. Per the germline V gene, CDR1 is SGHVS and CDR2 is FQNEAQ. The CDR3 nucleotides are TGTGCCAGCCGCCCCGGGACAATCACAGATACGCAGTATTTT. Protein product: CASRPGTITDTQYF.

The chain couples TRBV5-4 to TRBJ2-1; D is uncertain. Trimming took 3 bases from V and 7 from J, leaving 11 bases between them. CDR3 length: 13 residues. Germline V lookup: CDR1 SGHNT, CDR2 YYREEE (reference sequence). The CDR3 bases are TGTGCCAGCAGCTCCGGGTCGATAAATGAGCAGTTCTTC. Its protein is CASSSGSINEQFF.

In this sample, this clone turned up a few times. The chain employs TRBV15 and TRBJ1-5; D gene unclear. With 0 bases removed from V and 0 bases from J, the gap between germline ends came to 6 bases. CDR1 LNHNV and CDR2 YYDKDF come from the germline V gene (reference sequence). CDR3 length: 15 residues. The CDR3: CATSRERGSNQPQHF. The DNA of the CDR3 is TGTGCCACCAGCAGAGAAAGAGGTAGCAATCAGCCCCAGCATTTT.

In this sample, this clone turned up a few times. V is TRBV6-1 and J is TRBJ2-7; 8 bases agree with TRBD1. This CDR3 has 17 amino acids. The germline CDR1 and CDR2 sequences are MNHNS and SASEGT. The V gene end was trimmed by 2 bases and the J gene end by 7 bases; junction bases not matched to a gene: 16. The chain's CDR3 is CASSERSRTGFGGEQYF. The CDR3 DNA follows: TGTGCCAGCAGTGAACGCTCCCGGACAGGGTTCGGGGGAGAGCAGTACTTC.

The chain employs TRBV5-3 and TRBJ2-1; 8 bases fit TRBD1. TRBV5-3 is labeled an ORF, and its function is uncertain. The CDR3 sequence is 17 residues long. V shed 0 bases, J shed 5 bases, and the junction held 10 bases outside the gene matches. The CDR3 region is CARSLVSRGHSHNEQFF. The CDR3 DNA reads TGTGCCAGAAGCTTGGTATCCAGGGGGCATTCCCACAATGAGCAGTTCTTC.

This chain links TRBV6-1 with TRBJ1-1, with TRBD1 identical over 7 bases. The CDR3 covers 14 residues. In germline, CDR1 is MNHNS, CDR2 SASEGT. The junction had 3 bases not matched to a gene; V was cut back by 3 bases and J by 2 bases. CDR3: CASSEQGENTEAFF. DNA for the CDR3: TGTGCCAGCAGTGAGCAGGGGGAAAACACTGAAGCTTTCTTT.

The chain has TRBV11-2 and TRBJ1-5; 8 bases are a match to TRBD1. Per the germline V gene, CDR1 is SGHAT and CDR2 is FQNNGV. This CDR3 has 14 residues. The junction had 2 bases not matched to a gene; V was cut back by 5 bases and J by 2 bases. CDR3 sequence: CASSPTGGNQPQHF. CDR3 DNA: TGTGCCAGCAGCCCGACAGGGGGCAATCAGCCCCAGCATTTT.